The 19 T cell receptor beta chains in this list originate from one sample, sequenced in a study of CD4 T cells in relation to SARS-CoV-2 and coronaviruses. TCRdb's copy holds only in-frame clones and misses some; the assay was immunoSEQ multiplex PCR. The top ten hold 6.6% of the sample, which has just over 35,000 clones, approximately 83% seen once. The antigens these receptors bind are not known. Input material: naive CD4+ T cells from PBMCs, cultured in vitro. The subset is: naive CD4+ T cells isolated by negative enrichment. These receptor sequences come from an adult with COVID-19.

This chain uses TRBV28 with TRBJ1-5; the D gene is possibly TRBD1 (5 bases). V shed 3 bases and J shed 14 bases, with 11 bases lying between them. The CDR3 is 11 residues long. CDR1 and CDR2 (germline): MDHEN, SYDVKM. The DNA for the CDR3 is TGTGCCAGCAGTTTGCGACAGTTTAAGCATTTT. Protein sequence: CASSLRQFKHF.

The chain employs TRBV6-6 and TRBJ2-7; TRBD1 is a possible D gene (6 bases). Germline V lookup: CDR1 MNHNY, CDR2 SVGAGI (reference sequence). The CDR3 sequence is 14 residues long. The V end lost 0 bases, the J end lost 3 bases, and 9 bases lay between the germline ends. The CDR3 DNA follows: TGTGCCAGCAGTTACTCCCAGGGGATCTACGAGCAGTACTTC. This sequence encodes CASSYSQGIYEQYF.

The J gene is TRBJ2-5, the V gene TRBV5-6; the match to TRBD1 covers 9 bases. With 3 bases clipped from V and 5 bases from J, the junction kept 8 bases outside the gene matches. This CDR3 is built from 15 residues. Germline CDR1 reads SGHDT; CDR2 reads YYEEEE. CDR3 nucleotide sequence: TGTGCCAGCAGCTCAACCGGGACAGGGCTGGAGACCCAGTACTTC. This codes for CASSSTGTGLETQYF.

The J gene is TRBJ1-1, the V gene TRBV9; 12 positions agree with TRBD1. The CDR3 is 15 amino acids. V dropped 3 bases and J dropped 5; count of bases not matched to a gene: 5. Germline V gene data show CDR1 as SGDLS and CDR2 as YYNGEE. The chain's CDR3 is CASSAWDRGQTEAFF. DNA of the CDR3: TGTGCCAGCAGCGCTTGGGACAGGGGGCAAACTGAAGCTTTCTTT.

This CDR3 is CASSKNEQEGQPQHF. The DNA for the CDR3 is TGTGCCAGCAGCAAGAATGAACAGGAAGGGCAGCCCCAGCATTTT. The J gene is TRBJ1-5, the V gene TRBV21-1; TRBD1 reflects the table's D call only, with no check against the DNA. TRBV21-1 is listed as a pseudogene. CDR3 length equals 15 residues.

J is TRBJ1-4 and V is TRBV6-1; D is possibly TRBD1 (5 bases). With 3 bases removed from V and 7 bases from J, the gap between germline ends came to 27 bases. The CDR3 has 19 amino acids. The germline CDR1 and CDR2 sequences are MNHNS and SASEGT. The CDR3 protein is CASSDPPPEGRVSGEKLFF. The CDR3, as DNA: TGTGCCAGCAGTGACCCCCCCCCTGAAGGCAGGGTTAGTGGTGAAAAACTGTTTTTT.

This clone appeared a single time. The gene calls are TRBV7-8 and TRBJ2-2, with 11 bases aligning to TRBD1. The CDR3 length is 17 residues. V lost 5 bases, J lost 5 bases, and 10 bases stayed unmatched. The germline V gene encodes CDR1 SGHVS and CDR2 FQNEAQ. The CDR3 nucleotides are TGTGCCAGCAGCCGCCCGAGGGACAGGGGGAGGACCGGGGAGCTGTTTTTT. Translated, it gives CASSRPRDRGRTGELFF.

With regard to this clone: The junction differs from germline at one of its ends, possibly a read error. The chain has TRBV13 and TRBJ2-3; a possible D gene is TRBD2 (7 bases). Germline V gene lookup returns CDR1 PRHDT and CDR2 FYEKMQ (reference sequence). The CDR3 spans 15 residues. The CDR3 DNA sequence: TGTGCCAGCAGCCTAGGAGGGGGGGGATCAGATACGCAGTATTTT. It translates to CASSLGGGGSDTQYF.

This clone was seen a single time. This CDR3 is CATSDQGFHYNEQFF. CDR3 sequence (DNA): TGTGCCACCAGTGATCAGGGGTTCCATTACAATGAGCAGTTCTTC. The chain uses TRBV24-1 and TRBJ2-1; D possibly corresponds to TRBD1 (6 bases). Trimming pared 3 bases from V and 4 bases from J, leaving 12 bases between. CDR1 is KGHDR and CDR2 is SFDVKD in the germline V gene. The CDR3 has 15 residues.

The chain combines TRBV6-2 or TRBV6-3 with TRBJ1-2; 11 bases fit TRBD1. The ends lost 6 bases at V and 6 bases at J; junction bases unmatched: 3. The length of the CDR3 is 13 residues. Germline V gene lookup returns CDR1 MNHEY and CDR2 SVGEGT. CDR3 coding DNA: TGTGCCAGCAGCCCGGACAGGGGGCATGGCTACACCTTC. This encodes CASSPDRGHGYTF.

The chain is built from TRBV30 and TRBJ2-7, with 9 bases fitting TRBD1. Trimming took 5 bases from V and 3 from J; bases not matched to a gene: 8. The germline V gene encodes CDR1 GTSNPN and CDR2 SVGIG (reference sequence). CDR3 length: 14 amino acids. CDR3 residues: CAWARTGVVYEQYF. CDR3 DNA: TGTGCCTGGGCGAGGACAGGGGTCGTCTACGAGCAGTACTTC.

The CDR3 nucleotides are TGTGCCAGCAGTGATACGGGACAATTAGAAGCTTTCTTT. Protein sequence: CASSDTGQLEAFF. This chain links TRBV2 with TRBJ1-1; D may be TRBD1 (6 bases). The CDR3 runs to 13 residues. Trimming shortened V by 3 bases and J by 8 bases, and 13 bases separated the two germline ends. Germline V CDR1 and CDR2: SNHLY, FYNNEI.

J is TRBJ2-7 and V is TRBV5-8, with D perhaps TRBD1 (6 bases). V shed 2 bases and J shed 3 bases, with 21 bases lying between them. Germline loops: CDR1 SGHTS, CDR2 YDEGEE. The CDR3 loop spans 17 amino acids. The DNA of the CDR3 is TGTGCCAGCAGCTTCCGGTCTTACAGGGCTTCGGTCTACGAGCAGTACTTC. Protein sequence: CASSFRSYRASVYEQYF.

The CDR3 loop reads CASSVGLGKYNNEQFF. In DNA, the CDR3 is TGTGCCAGCAGCGTGGGATTGGGGAAGTACAACAATGAGCAGTTCTTC. The J gene is TRBJ2-1, the V gene TRBV25-1; D is undetermined. The V end lost 6 bases, the J end lost 5 bases, and 20 bases lay between the germline ends. Per germline, CDR1 MGHDK and CDR2 SYGVNS. The CDR3 is 16 amino acids.

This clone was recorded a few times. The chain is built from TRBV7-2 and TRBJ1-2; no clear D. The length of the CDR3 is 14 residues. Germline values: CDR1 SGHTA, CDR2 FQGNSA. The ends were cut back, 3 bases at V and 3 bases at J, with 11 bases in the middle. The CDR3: CASSFRAADYGYTF. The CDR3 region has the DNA TGTGCCAGCAGCTTTAGGGCGGCAGACTATGGCTACACCTTC. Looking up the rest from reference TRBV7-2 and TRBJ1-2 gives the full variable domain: GAGVSQSPSNKVTEKGKDVELRCDPISGHTALYWYRQSLGQGLEFLIYFQGNSAPDKSGLPSDRFSAERTGGSVSTLTIQRTQQEDSAVYLCASSFRAADYGYTFGSGTRLTVV.

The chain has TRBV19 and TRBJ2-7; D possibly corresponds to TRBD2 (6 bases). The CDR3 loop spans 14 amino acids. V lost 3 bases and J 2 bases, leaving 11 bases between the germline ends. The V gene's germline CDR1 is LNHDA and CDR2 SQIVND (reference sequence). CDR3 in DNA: TGTGCCAGTAGTATCCAGGAGGGGCCCTACGAGCAGTACTTC. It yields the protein CASSIQEGPYEQYF. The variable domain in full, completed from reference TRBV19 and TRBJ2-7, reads DGGITQSPKYLFRKEGQNVTLSCEQNLNHDAMYWYRQDPGQGLRLIYYSQIVNDFQKGDIAEGYSVSREKKESFPLTVTSAQKNPTAFYLCASSIQEGPYEQYFGPGTRLTVT.

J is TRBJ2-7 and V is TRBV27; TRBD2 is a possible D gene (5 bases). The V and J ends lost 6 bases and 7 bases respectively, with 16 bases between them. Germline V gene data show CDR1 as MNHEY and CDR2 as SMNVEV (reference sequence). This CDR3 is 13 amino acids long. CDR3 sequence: CASRDYTTGEQYF. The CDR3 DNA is TGTGCCAGCAGAGACTATACGACGGGGGAGCAGTACTTC.

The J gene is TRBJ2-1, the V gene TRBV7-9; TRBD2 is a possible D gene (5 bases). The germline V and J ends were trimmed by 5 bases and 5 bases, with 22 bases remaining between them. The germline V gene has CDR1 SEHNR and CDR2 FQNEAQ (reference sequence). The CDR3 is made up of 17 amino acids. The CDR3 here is CASSQKIDGLKNNEQFF. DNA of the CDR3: TGTGCCAGCAGCCAAAAGATCGACGGACTTAAAAACAATGAGCAGTTCTTC.

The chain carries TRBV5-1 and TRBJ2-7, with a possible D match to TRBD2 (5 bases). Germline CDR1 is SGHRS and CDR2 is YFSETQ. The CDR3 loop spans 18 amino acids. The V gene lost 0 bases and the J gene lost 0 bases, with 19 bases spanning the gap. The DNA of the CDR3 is TGCGCCAGCAGCTTGGACAAAAGGAATGCGGGTAACTCCTACGAGCAGTACTTC. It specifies CASSLDKRNAGNSYEQYF.